The 23 T cell receptor beta chains in this list originate from one sample, sequenced in a study of T-cell memory formation after mild COVID-19. Using its own MiXCR run on the 5' RACE reads, TCRdb lists one record per CDR3 protein. The table lists about 470,000 distinct CDR3 sequences, approximately 25% of them singletons. Sequenced input: PBMCs or a T cell subset sorted from them (not recorded which). The receptors here all came from an adult woman who had mild COVID-19 (a few samples of this study predate the infection). Cell type and time point are not known.

The rearrangement links TRBV29-1 to TRBJ1-1, with no clear D. The CDR3 has 13 residues. The germline V gene has CDR1 SQVTM and CDR2 ANQGSEA. The V end was cut by 5 bases, the J end by 3 bases, with 13 bases between. The CDR3 DNA follows: TGCAGCGTTTTTTTGGGCCGGGACACTGAAGCTTTCTTT. It codes for CSVFLGRDTEAFF.

The table lists this clonotype with a few counts. The CDR3 protein is CASSWGLGLAELGNEQFF. CDR3 bases: TGTGCCAGCAGCTGGGGTTTGGGTCTAGCGGAACTTGGCAATGAGCAGTTCTTC. The rearrangement uses TRBV5-4 and TRBJ2-1; TRBD2 aligns across 7 bases. The CDR3 runs 18 residues. Trimming at V came to 3 bases and at J to 6 bases, leaving 18 bases not matched to a gene. Germline V lookup: CDR1 SGHNT, CDR2 YYREEE (reference sequence).

The chain employs TRBV12-3 or TRBV12-4 and TRBJ1-5; a possible D gene is TRBD1 (6 bases). This CDR3 has 14 amino acids. Trimming took off 7 bases at V and 4 bases at J, with 14 bases between the two ends. The CDR3 DNA follows: TGTGCCAGCATGTCCCGGGGGCGTAATCAGCCCCAGCATTTT. Translating it yields CASMSRGRNQPQHF.

A few counts support this clonotype. The V and J genes are TRBV7-8 and TRBJ2-1, with D tentatively TRBD2 (6 bases). The CDR3 has 13 amino acids. The V gene lost 11 bases and the J gene lost 1 base, with 12 bases spanning the gap. The germline V gene has CDR1 SGHVS and CDR2 FQNEAQ. CDR3 coding DNA: TGTGCCGGCTCGGGGAGGTCCTACAATGAGCAGTTCTTC. Translation: CAGSGRSYNEQFF.

This clonotype occurred many times. This chain uses TRBV29-1 with TRBJ1-5; 8 bases are a match to TRBD1. Germline-derived CDR1 and CDR2 are SQVTM and ANQGSEA. Trimming at V came to 6 bases and at J to 2 bases, leaving 9 bases not matched to a gene. The CDR3 is 15 residues long. CDR3 DNA sequence: TGCAGCGTCCAGACAGGGGATATTGGCAATCAGCCCCAGCATTTT. Amino acid sequence: CSVQTGDIGNQPQHF.

This clonotype has more than one count but fewer than ten. The V gene is TRBV7-9, the J gene TRBJ2-2; D might be TRBD2 (5 bases). The germline gives CDR1 SEHNR, CDR2 FQNEAQ (reference sequence). The CDR3 is made up of 14 amino acids. V lost 3 bases to trimming and J lost 3 bases, with 8 bases between them. CDR3 amino acids: CASSLELDTGELFF. CDR3 in DNA: TGTGCCAGCAGCTTGGAACTAGACACCGGGGAGCTGTTTTTT.

This clonotype was recorded a few times. This chain connects TRBV27 to TRBJ2-7; D perhaps matches TRBD2 (5 bases). V lost 6 bases to trimming and J lost 0 bases, with 12 bases between them. CDR1 is MNHEY and CDR2 is SMNVEV in the germline V gene (reference sequence). The CDR3 totals 14 residues. In DNA, the CDR3 is TGTGCCAGCAGATCGACGGGATACTCCTACGAGCAGTACTTC. Translation: CASRSTGYSYEQYF.

The table lists this clonotype with a few counts. This chain joins TRBV12-3 or TRBV12-4 and TRBJ2-3, with 8 bases fitting TRBD1. The V and J ends lost 4 bases and 4 bases, in that order; junction bases with no gene match: 7. The CDR3 has 15 residues. The CDR3 DNA is TGTGCCAGCAGTTCCGGGCAGGGGGCGGCAGATACGCAGTATTTT. Its translation is CASSSGQGAADTQYF.

This clonotype was seen a few times. The CDR3 region has the DNA TGTGCCAGCAGTCTGATGGTGCAGGGTCGGGAGACCCAGTACTTC. This encodes CASSLMVQGRETQYF. The rearrangement uses TRBV4-2 and TRBJ2-5, with a weak D call TRBD1 (5 bases). Trimming removed 6 bases at V and 5 bases at J, with 19 bases between. CDR3 length equals 15 residues. The germline V gene has CDR1 LGHNA and CDR2 YNFKEQ.

The chain combines TRBV28 with TRBJ2-1; 8 bases align to TRBD2. The CDR3 extends over 13 amino acids. The junction had 5 bases not matched to a gene; V was cut back by 2 bases and J by 11 bases. Germline CDR1 and CDR2: MDHEN and SYDVKM. The CDR3: CASSLPLAGKQFF. The DNA for the CDR3 is TGTGCCAGCAGTTTACCTCTAGCGGGTAAGCAGTTCTTC.

The V gene is TRBV18, the J gene TRBJ2-7, with 8 bases that match TRBD1. CDR3 size: 14 residues. CDR1 KGHSH and CDR2 LQKENI come from the germline V gene. V shed 1 base and J 4 bases; nucleotides not matched to a gene: 3. CDR3 protein: CASSPLGTGYEQYF. CDR3 nucleotide sequence: TGTGCCAGCTCACCACTTGGGACAGGATACGAGCAGTACTTC.

This sequence joins TRBV20-1 and TRBJ1-2, with TRBD1 matching 12 bases. J lost 6 bases, V lost 6 bases, and 8 bases had no gene match. CDR3 size: 14 residues. Per the germline V gene, CDR1 is DFQATT and CDR2 is SNEGSKA (reference sequence). The CDR3 loop reads CSAPAGTGGHGYTF. The CDR3 nucleotides read TGCAGTGCCCCCGCTGGGACAGGGGGCCATGGCTACACCTTC.

This chain joins TRBV7-8 and TRBJ2-7; D gene unclear. This CDR3 spans 13 amino acids. Germline V gene sequence: CDR1 SGHVS, CDR2 FQNEAQ. Between the trimmed V and J ends, which lost 2 bases and 0 bases, there was a span of 5 bases. In DNA form, the CDR3 reads TGTGCCAGCAGCTTATCCCGCTCCTACGAGCAGTACTTC. It encodes CASSLSRSYEQYF.

This rearrangement joins TRBV9 to TRBJ2-1; D is unresolved. V lost 1 base to trimming and J lost 5 bases, with 7 bases between them. CDR3 length: 13 residues. Germline loops: CDR1 SGDLS, CDR2 YYNGEE. The CDR3: CASSVPLDNEQFF. CDR3 DNA: TGTGCCAGCAGCGTACCTCTGGACAATGAGCAGTTCTTC.

The chain joins TRBV20-1 to TRBJ2-3; D may correspond to TRBD1 or TRBD2 (5 bases each). The V and J ends lost 3 bases and 0 bases respectively, with 19 bases between them. This CDR3 is built from 17 residues. The germline V gene encodes CDR1 DFQATT and CDR2 SNEGSKA (reference sequence). CDR3 nucleotides: TGCAGTGCTAGCGGGGACGCTCGGGGCCTTAGCACAGATACGCAGTATTTT. Encoded protein: CSASGDARGLSTDTQYF.

This chain connects TRBV5-6 to TRBJ2-3; tentatively, D is TRBD1 (6 bases). Germline CDR1 is SGHDT and CDR2 is YYEEEE. The CDR3 totals 16 residues. Deletions cut 6 bases from V and 4 bases from J, with 21 bases between. CDR3 sequence (DNA): TGTGCCAGCACCCTTATTACAGGGACCGCTGCAGATACGCAGTATTTT. It specifies CASTLITGTAADTQYF.

This clonotype was counted between two and nine times. V usage is TRBV19 and J usage is TRBJ1-1, with D unresolved. The V end was cut by 3 bases, the J end by 4 bases, with 9 bases between. Germline assignment: CDR1 LNHDA and CDR2 SQIVND (reference sequence). The CDR3 has 13 residues. CDR3 region: CASSIGVGTEAFF. CDR3 DNA sequence: TGTGCCAGTAGTATTGGGGTCGGCACTGAAGCTTTCTTT.

This clonotype was observed a handful of times. The chain has TRBV18 and TRBJ1-2; D not certain. V shed 3 bases and J shed 8 bases, with 19 bases lying between them. Germline assignment: CDR1 KGHSH and CDR2 LQKENI. The CDR3 has 15 residues. CDR3 nucleotide sequence: TGTGCCAGCTCACCCCTCGGAGCAGAGTTAAGGGGCTACACCTTC. This codes for CASSPLGAELRGYTF. Looking up the rest from reference TRBV18 and TRBJ1-2 gives the full variable domain: NAGVMQNPRHLVRRRGQEARLRCSPMKGHSHVYWYRQLPEEGLKFMVYLQKENIIDESGMPKERFSAEFPKEGPSILRIQQVVRGDSAAYFCASSPLGAELRGYTFGSGTRLTVV.

In DNA form, the CDR3 reads TGCAGTGCTAGAGATGTGGGAGGTGGGGAATCCGGGGAGCTGTTTTTT. Translation: CSARDVGGGESGELFF. The V and J genes are TRBV20-1 and TRBJ2-2, with D maybe TRBD2 (6 bases). The CDR3 spans 16 residues. V lost 0 bases and J lost 6, with 17 bases in between. Germline lookup yields CDR1 DFQATT and CDR2 SNEGSKA (reference sequence).

This clonotype was counted between two and nine times. The chain links TRBV12-3 or TRBV12-4 to TRBJ1-1; D perhaps matches TRBD1 (5 bases). Trimming shortened V by 2 bases and J by 3 bases, and 7 bases separated the two germline ends. This CDR3 has 13 residues. CDR3 in amino acids: CASSLLGDTEAFF. CDR3 in DNA: TGTGCCAGCAGTTTATTGGGGGACACTGAAGCTTTCTTT.

V and J are TRBV6-2 or TRBV6-3 and TRBJ1-5, with 9 bases matching TRBD1. CDR3 size: 15 residues. Germline CDR1 MNHEY, CDR2 SVGEGT. With 7 bases clipped from V and 3 bases from J, the junction kept 7 bases outside the gene matches. CDR3 sequence: CASTWGQGYNQPQHF. CDR3 nucleotides: TGTGCCAGCACCTGGGGACAGGGATACAATCAGCCCCAGCATTTT.

The chain has TRBV5-1 and TRBJ1-1; no clear D. The CDR3 extends over 17 amino acids. Trimming shortened V by 1 base and J by 0 bases, and 16 bases separated the two germline ends. In germline, CDR1 is SGHRS, CDR2 YFSETQ. CDR3 bases: TGCGCCAGCAGCTTGTCCGGCCTTGGGCAGCTGAACACTGAAGCTTTCTTT. The encoded protein is CASSLSGLGQLNTEAFF.

This clonotype turned up a few times. This chain joins TRBV3-1 and TRBJ2-3; 9 bases are a match to TRBD2. V lost 2 bases, J lost 1 base, and 10 bases stayed unmatched. The CDR3 has 18 residues. Germline CDR1 reads LGHDT; CDR2 reads YNNKEL (reference sequence). Here the CDR3 DNA reads TGTGCCAGCAGCCAACCCCGCGGGGGGGCGGACGGCACAGATACGCAGTATTTT. Its translation: CASSQPRGGADGTDTQYF.